This T cell receptor beta chain derives from a study of cytomegalovirus exposure and HLA in healthy donors. The PCR employed 60 Vbeta primers together with 13 Jbeta primers. Profiling relied on immunoSEQ multiplex PCR, and the TCRdb table lists in-frame clones only, not all of them. The repertoire has 60,000 to 70,000 clones, about 71% of them found once; the top ten carry over 7.5%. Germline values: CDR1 MNHNS, CDR2 SASEGT. This CDR3 is built from 14 residues. A remark on this clone: What it binds is not known.

Regarding the study as a whole: Accurate HLA-A and HLA-B prediction from TCR beta sequences was reported for most subjects.

The rearrangement joins TRBV6-1 to TRBJ2-5; possibly TRBD2 for D (5 bases). The J call may be wrong; the DNA end is better matched by TRBJ2-7. Sequencing was performed on PBMCs. This clonotype originated in a man in his sixties in good health and CMV-seropositive. CDR3 amino acids: CASRVETNSYEQYF. The CDR3 nucleotides are TGTGCCAGCAGGGTCGAGACTAACTCCTACGAGCAGTACTTC.